Shown below are 19 T cell receptor beta chains from a single sample sequenced in a study of T cell repertoires in cytomegalovirus infection. These receptors are not linked to any known antigen. TCRdb processed the reads anew with MiXCR; each CDR3 protein has one entry. The sample includes approximately 350,000 distinct CDR3 sequences, about a third of them seen just once. The sequencing used cultured PBMCs, collected from culture after CMV antigen stimulation. These receptor sequences come from a human donor in good health (CMV status not recorded). Some clones in this sample may be carry-over from other donors' samples.

The chain joins TRBV5-1 to TRBJ2-1, with no clear D. V lost 6 bases and J 0 bases, leaving 16 bases between the germline ends. In germline, CDR1 is SGHRS, CDR2 YFSETQ. This CDR3 spans 16 amino acids. The CDR3 here is CASTHLGDSSYNEQFF. CDR3 nucleotides: TGCGCCAGCACGCATCTGGGCGATAGCTCCTACAATGAGCAGTTCTTC.

This clonotype turned up a few times. CDR3 nucleotide sequence: TGTGCCAGCAGCTCGGGACTAGCGGGGACCCAAGAGACCCAGTACTTC. Protein: CASSSGLAGTQETQYF. The chain combines TRBV7-2 with TRBJ2-5, with 13 bases identical to TRBD2. This CDR3 is built from 16 residues. After removal of 4 bases from V and 1 base from J, the junction contained 3 bases not matched to a gene. Germline values: CDR1 SGHTA, CDR2 FQGNSA.

This sequence joins TRBV30 and TRBJ2-1, with D hard to call. The CDR3 loop spans 12 amino acids. Trimming stripped 4 bases from V and 9 bases from J, with 13 bases between. Germline-derived CDR1 and CDR2 are GTSNPN and SVGIG (reference sequence). CDR3 coding DNA: TGTGCCTGGAACCTAGACTCCGGTGAGCAGTTCTTC. Translating gives CAWNLDSGEQFF.

In its sample, this clonotype was seen many times. This sequence joins TRBV7-2 and TRBJ1-2; D not resolved. Trimming pared 5 bases from V and 8 bases from J, leaving 12 bases between. The CDR3 covers 12 residues. Per the germline V gene, CDR1 is SGHTA and CDR2 is FQGNSA. CDR3 nucleotides: TGTGCCAGCAGCCAGCGAACTTTCGGCTACACCTTC. It specifies CASSQRTFGYTF.

The rearrangement joins TRBV19 to TRBJ1-1; 8 nucleotides match TRBD1. The length of the CDR3 is 15 residues. V was pared by 6 bases and J by 1 base, with 7 bases of the junction left unmatched. In germline, CDR1 is LNHDA, CDR2 SQIVND (reference sequence). The DNA for the CDR3 is TGTGCCAGTAGCAAAGGACAGGGTCAGAACACTGAAGCTTTCTTT. It codes for CASSKGQGQNTEAFF.

This clonotype was seen repeatedly, ten times or more. The chain couples TRBV9 to TRBJ2-1; the D gene could be TRBD1 or TRBD2 (5 bases each). Trimming took off 2 bases at V and 5 bases at J, with 14 bases between the two ends. Germline V gives CDR1 SGDLS, CDR2 YYNGEE. This CDR3 has 15 amino acids. The CDR3 DNA is TGTGCCAGCAGCGTCGGGACCTTAGGCCACAATGAGCAGTTCTTC. This gives the protein CASSVGTLGHNEQFF.

The CDR3 here is CASSRGRQGYGYTF. The CDR3 DNA reads TGTGCCAGCAGCCGGGGACGCCAGGGCTATGGCTACACCTTC. The V and J genes are TRBV5-4 and TRBJ1-2; a possible D gene is TRBD1 (5 bases). The CDR3 sequence is 14 residues long. Germline V gene data show CDR1 as SGHNT and CDR2 as YYREEE (reference sequence). Trimming left V 4 bases short and J 4 bases short, with 14 bases between.

This clonotype has ten or more counts. The chain is built from TRBV28 and TRBJ1-2, with a possible D match to TRBD1 (5 bases). The CDR3 covers 14 residues. V gave up 5 bases and J gave up 8 bases, with 18 bases separating them. Germline loops: CDR1 MDHEN, CDR2 SYDVKM. As DNA, the CDR3 is TGTGCCAGCAGTGTCTCCCAGGGAAATTTCGGCTACACCTTC. Translating gives CASSVSQGNFGYTF.

A few counts support this clonotype. The chain is built from TRBV7-9 and TRBJ2-7; D is uncertain. Germline V lookup: CDR1 SEHNR, CDR2 FQNEAQ (reference sequence). This CDR3 region has 17 residues. V lost 0 bases to trimming and J lost 0 bases, with 15 bases between them. This CDR3 is CASSLATAYSSSYEQYV. The CDR3 coding sequence is TGTGCCAGCAGCTTAGCTACAGCCTACAGTAGCTCCTACGAGCAGTACGTC.

This clonotype was seen more than once but under ten times. V is TRBV28 and J is TRBJ2-1; 12 bases are shared with TRBD1. V gave up 9 bases and J gave up 1 base; unmatched junction bases: 7. The length of the CDR3 is 16 residues. Germline lookup yields CDR1 MDHEN and CDR2 SYDVKM. This chain's CDR3 is CASKRGQGASYNEQFF. The CDR3 DNA reads TGTGCCAGTAAAAGGGGACAGGGGGCGTCCTACAATGAGCAGTTCTTC.

V usage is TRBV6-8 and J usage is TRBJ1-6; D is undetermined. The CDR3 covers 14 residues. Germline lookup yields CDR1 MNHGY and CDR2 SAAAGT. Trimming pared 2 bases from V and 10 bases from J, leaving 12 bases between. The CDR3 reads CASSYATESSPLHF. In DNA form, the CDR3 reads TGTGCCAGCAGTTACGCTACCGAGAGCTCACCCCTCCACTTT.

In nucleotides, the CDR3 is TGTGCCAGCAGCTCCCCGTCTAAGTACAATGAGCAGTTCTTC. Translation: CASSSPSKYNEQFF. The rearrangement uses TRBV5-4 and TRBJ2-1; D is ambiguous. V was trimmed by 3 bases and J by 4 bases, leaving 11 bases between them. Germline V gives CDR1 SGHNT, CDR2 YYREEE (reference sequence). CDR3 size: 14 residues.

In this sample, this clonotype turned up a few times. This rearrangement joins TRBV7-8 to TRBJ2-7; 7 nucleotides match TRBD2. CDR3 length equals 13 residues. Per germline, CDR1 SGHVS and CDR2 FQNEAQ. V lost 4 bases to trimming and J lost 5 bases; unmatched junction nucleotides: 5. CDR3 sequence reads: CASSSRLAHEQYF. Written as DNA, the CDR3 is TGTGCCAGCAGCTCCCGACTAGCCCACGAGCAGTACTTC. Drawing the rest from reference TRBV7-8 and TRBJ2-7, the complete variable domain is GAGVSQSPRYKVAKRGQDVALRCDPISGHVSLFWYQQALGQGPEFLTYFQNEAQLDKSGLPSDRFFAERPEGSVSTLKIQRTQQEDSAVYLCASSSRLAHEQYFGPGTRLTVT.

This clonotype was counted a few times. V is TRBV7-8 and J is TRBJ1-1; the D is unclear. Trimming removed 2 bases at V and 0 bases at J, with 7 bases between. Germline CDR1 and CDR2: SGHVS and FQNEAQ. CDR3 length equals 14 residues. The DNA of the CDR3 is TGTGCCAGCAGCTTAAGACGACTGAACACTGAAGCTTTCTTT. Its translation: CASSLRRLNTEAFF.

This clonotype was counted many times. Written as DNA, the CDR3 is TGTGCCAGCACCCCTCCCGCAGGGACCATTCAGTACTTC. It yields the protein CASTPPAGTIQYF. The rearrangement links TRBV12-3 or TRBV12-4 to TRBJ2-4; D is possibly TRBD1 or TRBD2 (5 bases each). The CDR3 contains 13 residues. The germline V and J ends were trimmed by 7 bases and 9 bases, with 16 bases remaining between them.

The chain uses TRBV30 and TRBJ2-3, with D hard to call. The CDR3 totals 14 residues. The germline V gene encodes CDR1 GTSNPN and CDR2 SVGIG (reference sequence). V lost 2 bases, J lost 1 base, and 10 bases lay in between. CDR3 DNA sequence: TGTGCCTGGAGTTTTGCGGCTGGCACAGATACGCAGTATTTT. Translating gives CAWSFAAGTDTQYF.

The chain uses TRBV12-3 or TRBV12-4 and TRBJ2-1; maybe TRBD2 (5 bases). V dropped 5 bases and J dropped 6 bases, with 20 bases sitting between them. The CDR3 contains 16 residues. CDR3 residues: CASSGKGGLEGNEQFF. In DNA, the CDR3 is TGTGCCAGCAGTGGGAAGGGCGGACTTGAAGGCAATGAGCAGTTCTTC.

The genes are TRBV4-3 and TRBJ1-1; no definite D call. Germline CDR1 and CDR2: LGHNA and YSLEER. V lost 0 bases and J 1 base, leaving 15 bases between the germline ends. The CDR3 contains 17 residues. The CDR3 coding sequence is TGCGCCAGCAGCCAAGATCGCTCGTCGAGCAGGAACACTGAAGCTTTCTTT. This sequence encodes CASSQDRSSSRNTEAFF.

Worth noting for this clonotype: The junction differs from germline at one of its ends, possibly a read error. This chain uses TRBV7-6 with TRBJ2-2, with unresolved D. This CDR3 contains 14 residues. Germline loops: CDR1 SGHVS, CDR2 FNYEAQ. In DNA form, the CDR3 reads TGTACCAGCACCGATTTCCGGCAAACCGGGGAGCTGTTTTTT. Protein product: CTSTDFRQTGELFF.